One sample yielded the 10 T cell receptor beta chains listed below, sequenced in a study of regulatory T cells in long-lasting Graves disease. Through Arm-PCR of CDR3 regions and iRepertoire HTBI primers, TCR beta libraries were built. TCRdb redid the calling of the multiplex PCR reads with MiXCR, one entry per CDR3 protein. This table holds approximately 230,000 distinct CDR3 sequences, approximately 20% found once. Time point defined: newly diagnosed GD, antithyroid drugs for less than 3 months. The TCR library was prepared using RNA isolated from PBMCs. This specimen was peripheral blood mononuclear cells (PBMCs), taken at new diagnosis, from a patient treated with antithyroid drugs. These receptors all stem from a female donor with Graves disease.

Concerning this clonotype: This probably arose from a read error, given a far larger clone one base away. The chain carries TRBV7-2 and TRBJ2-1; D might be TRBD1 or TRBD2, each matching 5 bases. The CDR3 sequence is 17 residues long. Germline V gives CDR1 SGHTA, CDR2 FQGNSA. The CDR3, as DNA: TGTGCCAGCAGCTTAGAAGACGGGACGAAGGCCTACAGTGAGCAGTTCTTC. It yields the protein CASSLEDGTKAYSEQFF.

This clonotype appeared many times. J is TRBJ2-2 and V is TRBV19, with D possibly matching TRBD2 (6 bases). Trimming took off 9 bases at V and 4 bases at J, with 9 bases between the two ends. This CDR3 contains 12 residues. Germline CDR1 and CDR2: LNHDA and SQIVND (reference sequence). CDR3 coding DNA: TGTGCCAGCCGGGACTTCACCGGGGAGCTGTTTTTT. Translation gives CASRDFTGELFF.

In its sample, this clonotype was seen a few times. V usage is TRBV14 and J usage is TRBJ1-1, with D unclear. Trimming shortened V by 3 bases and J by 8 bases, and 13 bases separated the two germline ends. The CDR3 covers 13 residues. CDR1 and CDR2 (germline): SGHDN, FVKESK. The CDR3 reads CASSHTGVGEAFF. The CDR3 DNA follows: TGTGCCAGCAGCCATACCGGGGTCGGGGAAGCTTTCTTT.

This clonotype was seen at least ten times. The V and J genes are TRBV11-2 and TRBJ2-3; 7 nucleotides align to TRBD1. CDR1 is SGHAT, CDR2 FQNNGV, per germline. Trimming cost V 3 bases and J 7 bases; bases outside gene matches: 4. The CDR3 covers 13 residues. For the CDR3, the DNA is TGTGCCAGCAGCTTGGATAGGGGGCATACGCAGTATTTT. Translating it yields CASSLDRGHTQYF.

This clonotype was seen many times. This chain links TRBV3-1 with TRBJ1-3, with D unresolved. V gave up 0 bases and J gave up 0 bases, with 6 bases separating them. The CDR3 consists of 15 residues. CDR1 and CDR2 from the germline V gene are LGHDT and YNNKEL (reference sequence). The CDR3 bases are TGTGCCAGCAGCCAAGATGCGGTCTCTGGAAACACCATATATTTT. The encoded protein is CASSQDAVSGNTIYF.

This clonotype was observed at least ten times. The chain links TRBV18 to TRBJ2-7, with 10 bases identical to TRBD2. The CDR3 has 14 amino acids. J lost 3 bases, V lost 8 bases, and 7 bases had no gene match. Looked up from germline, CDR1 is KGHSH and CDR2 is LQKENI. The CDR3, as DNA: TGTGCCAGCAGTTTAACTAGCGGGAACTACGAGCAGTACTTC. This sequence encodes CASSLTSGNYEQYF.

This clonotype has a handful of counts. V is TRBV2 and J is TRBJ1-2, with unresolved D. Trimming left V 1 base short and J 6 bases short, with 9 bases between. The CDR3 sequence is 13 residues long. From germline, CDR1 is SNHLY and CDR2 FYNNEI. The CDR3 is CASSEGERHGYTF. CDR3 in DNA: TGTGCCAGCAGTGAAGGGGAGCGACATGGCTACACCTTC.

In its sample, this clonotype was seen many times. V gene TRBV19 combines with J gene TRBJ2-1, with 12 nucleotides matching TRBD2. The CDR3 spans 18 residues. The V gene end was trimmed by 1 base and the J gene end by 4 bases; junction bases not matched to a gene: 8. Germline values: CDR1 LNHDA, CDR2 SQIVND (reference sequence). The CDR3 DNA sequence: TGTGCCAGTAGTATAGGTAGACTAGCGGGAGTGATATACAATGAGCAGTTCTTC. This translates into CASSIGRLAGVIYNEQFF.

In its sample, this clonotype was seen a few times. The rearrangement uses TRBV5-6 and TRBJ1-2; a weak D match, TRBD1 (6 bases). Trimming took 5 bases from V and 2 from J, leaving 10 bases between them. The CDR3 contains 13 residues. CDR1 and CDR2 from the germline V gene are SGHDT and YYEEEE. The CDR3, as DNA: TGTGCCAGCAGTTACGACAGGAACTATGGCTACACCTTC. Translating gives CASSYDRNYGYTF.

J is TRBJ2-1 and V is TRBV12-3 or TRBV12-4; a weak D match, TRBD2 (6 bases). V lost 5 bases and J lost 5, with 16 bases in between. This CDR3 has 15 amino acids. CDR3 residues: CASSPWLARNNEQFF. CDR3 DNA sequence: TGTGCCAGCAGTCCCTGGCTAGCGAGAAACAATGAGCAGTTCTTC.